The 12 T cell receptor beta chains given below trace back to one sample, sequenced in a study of T cells after yellow fever vaccination. TCRdb reanalysed the 5' RACE reads using MiXCR and keeps one entry per CDR3 protein. The sample holds more than 65,000 distinct CDR3 sequences; more than 5.5% are singletons and the top ten take more than 25%. The sample consisted of CD8+ T cells sorted from PBMCs, taken 9 to 10 days after the first yellow fever vaccination. Every receptor here comes from a man younger than 35 who received the YFV17D yellow fever vaccine.

The chain uses TRBV27 and TRBJ2-7, with D possibly TRBD2 on 5 matching bases. CDR3 size: 14 residues. Germline CDR1 and CDR2: MNHEY and SMNVEV (reference sequence). V was trimmed by 8 bases and J by 3 bases, leaving 17 bases between them. The CDR3 bases are TGTGCCAGCTCATATGGACTGAAGCACTACGAGCAGTACGTC. Its translation is CASSYGLKHYEQYV.

This clonotype was detected many times. The J gene is TRBJ1-1, the V gene TRBV5-6; the D is unclear. CDR3 length: 14 residues. The germline V gene has CDR1 SGHDT and CDR2 YYEEEE. V shed 6 bases and J shed 0 bases, with 12 bases lying between them. The CDR3 protein is CASNPGEMNTEAFF. As DNA, the CDR3 is TGTGCCAGCAATCCCGGAGAGATGAACACTGAAGCTTTCTTT. Full variable domain (rest looked up from reference TRBV5-6 and TRBJ1-1): DAGVTQSPTHLIKTRGQQVTLRCSPKSGHDTVSWYQQALGQGPQFIFQYYEEEERQRGNFPDRFSGHQFPNYSSELNVNALLLGDSALYLCASNPGEMNTEAFFGQGTRLTVV.

This clonotype was observed many times. The gene calls are TRBV9 and TRBJ2-1, with 9 positions matching TRBD2. Germline V gene data show CDR1 as SGDLS and CDR2 as YYNGEE. J gave up 10 bases and V 0 bases, and 11 bases lay outside the gene matches. The CDR3 has 16 amino acids. CDR3: CASSVVVSGGQEEQFF. CDR3 bases: TGTGCCAGCAGCGTAGTTGTTAGCGGGGGCCAGGAGGAGCAGTTCTTC.

This clonotype was observed a few times. The chain employs TRBV4-2 and TRBJ1-2; D gene uncertain. The CDR3 is 13 amino acids. Germline assignment: CDR1 LGHNA and CDR2 YNFKEQ. Trimming cost V 1 base and J 3 bases, with 6 bases left between them. For the CDR3, the DNA is TGTGCCAGCAGCCAAGGTTTATACTATGGCTACACCTTC. Translating it yields CASSQGLYYGYTF.

Concerning this clonotype itself: A much larger clone differs by one base, so this may be a read error. CDR3 nucleotides: TGTACCAGCAGCTGGGGACTAGCGGGGGGGGATGAGCAGTTCTTC. This codes for CTSSWGLAGGDEQFF. The chain is built from TRBV7-9 and TRBJ2-1; TRBD2 agrees at 16 bases. The length of the CDR3 is 15 residues. In germline, CDR1 is SEHNR, CDR2 FQNEAQ (reference sequence).

This clonotype has a count of ten or more. The J gene is TRBJ2-1, the V gene TRBV20-1, with 12 nucleotides matching TRBD2. CDR1 and CDR2 from the germline V gene are DFQATT and SNEGSKA (reference sequence). The CDR3 loop spans 13 amino acids. The V gene end was trimmed by 4 bases and the J gene end by 7 bases; junction bases not matched to a gene: 2. CDR3 amino acids: CSATSGGANEQFF. The CDR3 nucleotides are TGCAGTGCTACTAGCGGGGGGGCGAATGAGCAGTTCTTC.

This clonotype was found many times. The genes are TRBV29-1 and TRBJ2-2; 12 bases fit TRBD1. CDR3 size: 16 residues. The V and J ends lost 7 bases and 4 bases, in that order; junction bases with no gene match: 10. In germline, CDR1 is SQVTM, CDR2 ANQGSEA. The CDR3 nucleotides are TGCAGCGCCCGAAGACCGGGACAGGGGGCCACCGGGGAGCTGTTTTTT. Protein: CSARRPGQGATGELFF.

The chain uses TRBV11-3 and TRBJ2-1, with D maybe TRBD1 (6 bases). From germline, CDR1 is SGHNT and CDR2 YENEEA. The length of the CDR3 is 16 residues. The V end was cut by 5 bases, the J end by 5 bases, with 19 bases between. DNA of the CDR3: TGTGCCAGCAGCCCATATGGGGGCGACCCGGACAATGAGCAGTTCTTC. Protein sequence: CASSPYGGDPDNEQFF.

This clonotype was found many times. This chain joins TRBV9 and TRBJ2-3; no clear D. Per germline, CDR1 SGDLS and CDR2 YYNGEE. The CDR3 consists of 13 residues. With 4 bases removed from V and 0 bases from J, the gap between germline ends came to 6 bases. CDR3 residues: CASSPPSTDTQYF. The CDR3 nucleotides read TGTGCCAGCAGCCCCCCCAGCACAGATACGCAGTATTTT.

The genes are TRBV4-1 and TRBJ1-1; a weak D match, TRBD1 (6 bases). Trimming left V 2 bases short and J 1 base short, with 11 bases between. Per the germline V gene, CDR1 is MGHRA and CDR2 is YSYEKL. The CDR3 length is 15 residues. In nucleotides, the CDR3 is TGCGCCAGCAGCCAAAGGATGGGACAGAACACTGAAGCTTTCTTT. Translated: CASSQRMGQNTEAFF.

This clonotype was counted only a few times. The V call is TRBV5-1, the J call TRBJ2-3; maybe TRBD1 (6 bases). The germline CDR1 and CDR2 sequences are SGHRS and YFSETQ. This CDR3 has 15 amino acids. With 0 bases removed from V and 2 bases from J, the gap between germline ends came to 10 bases. The CDR3 region is CASSLEGHPTDTQYF. CDR3 nucleotide sequence: TGCGCCAGCAGCTTGGAGGGACACCCCACAGATACGCAGTATTTT. Using reference TRBV5-1 and TRBJ2-3 for the parts outside the CDR3, the full variable domain is KAGVTQTPRYLIKTRGQQVTLSCSPISGHRSVSWYQQTPGQGLQFLFEYFSETQRNKGNFPGRFSGRQFSNSRSEMNVSTLELGDSALYLCASSLEGHPTDTQYFGPGTRLTVL.

Many counts were recorded for this clonotype. The genes are TRBV4-1 and TRBJ2-7; no firm D call. The CDR3 is 15 residues long. Trimming shortened V by 0 bases and J by 2 bases, and 11 bases separated the two germline ends. Germline CDR1 MGHRA, CDR2 YSYEKL. CDR3 DNA sequence: TGCGCCAGCAGCCAAGAGGTGAGCCGGACCTACGAGCAGTACTTC. Its protein product is CASSQEVSRTYEQYF.